The 18 T cell receptor beta chains below were found in one sample sequenced in a study of control samples from healthy donors and cancer patients. The repertoire was sequenced with immunoSEQ multiplex PCR; TCRdb's copy has only in-frame clones and lacks some. The sample lists around 110,000 clones, 93% occurring once. Sequenced input: blood. The receptors were sampled from a man younger than 45 in good health.

The V and J genes are TRBV28 and TRBJ1-1, with 8 positions matching TRBD1. Trimming at V came to 5 bases and at J to 7 bases, leaving 12 bases not matched to a gene. The CDR3 loop spans 15 amino acids. Germline CDR1 reads MDHEN; CDR2 reads SYDVKM. CDR3 nucleotides: TGTGCCAGCAGTCCACCGGGCAGGGGGCAAGGTGAAGCTTTCTTT. This sequence encodes CASSPPGRGQGEAFF.

This chain joins TRBV10-3 and TRBJ2-3, with D tentatively TRBD2 (6 bases). CDR1 ENHRY and CDR2 SYGVKD come from the germline V gene. V lost 3 bases to trimming and J lost 2 bases, with 12 bases between them. This CDR3 contains 15 residues. CDR3 sequence: CAISDPGTPTDTQYF. The CDR3 nucleotides read TGTGCCATCAGTGATCCAGGGACTCCCACAGATACGCAGTATTTT.

J is TRBJ1-4 and V is TRBV6-5; no reliable D call. This CDR3 has 16 residues. Trimming removed 4 bases from V and 0 bases from J, with 12 bases in between. Germline CDR1 and CDR2: MNHEY and SVGAGI. CDR3 residues: CASSSFLSATNEKLFF. The CDR3 nucleotides read TGTGCCAGCAGTTCTTTCTTGTCCGCAACTAATGAAAAACTGTTTTTT.

The rearrangement links TRBV5-1 to TRBJ2-7; D remains ambiguous. CDR3 length: 14 residues. Germline-derived CDR1 and CDR2 are SGHRS and YFSETQ. With 4 bases removed from V and 2 bases from J, the gap between germline ends came to 13 bases. CDR3 amino acids: CASSLMTLTYEQYF. Here the CDR3 DNA reads TGCGCCAGCAGCCTTATGACACTAACCTACGAGCAGTACTTC.

This chain links TRBV6-4 with TRBJ2-4; D may be TRBD2 (5 bases). Germline V gene lookup returns CDR1 MRHNA and CDR2 SNTAGT. This CDR3 has 15 residues. Trimming pared 10 bases from V and 0 bases from J, leaving 16 bases between. DNA of the CDR3: TGTGCCATCACGTATCTAGCACTAGCCAAAAACATTCAGTACTTC. Its translation: CAITYLALAKNIQYF.

The chain recombines TRBV28 with TRBJ2-7, with D tentatively TRBD1 (6 bases). Germline V CDR1 and CDR2: MDHEN, SYDVKM. The CDR3 extends over 13 amino acids. V was shortened by 6 bases and J by 4 bases, with 13 bases between the two germline ends. The CDR3, as DNA: TGTGCCAGCAGGACCTCAGGGGTATACGAGCAGTACTTC. This sequence encodes CASRTSGVYEQYF.

The chain recombines TRBV9 with TRBJ2-3; 8 nucleotides match TRBD2. The CDR3 runs 16 residues. Germline V lookup: CDR1 SGDLS, CDR2 YYNGEE. Trimming removed 3 bases from V and 1 base from J; junction bases left unmatched: 7. CDR3: CASSGETSVGTDTQYF. CDR3 sequence (DNA): TGTGCCAGCAGCGGTGAGACTAGCGTGGGCACAGATACGCAGTATTTT.

The chain links TRBV4-1 to TRBJ2-1, with 9 bases lining up with TRBD1. The V and J ends lost 2 bases and 2 bases, in that order; junction bases with no gene match: 10. CDR3 length equals 18 residues. Looked up from germline, CDR1 is MGHRA and CDR2 is YSYEKL. CDR3 DNA: TGCGCCAGCAGCCAAAAGATGAGTGGGACAGGGCCCTACAATGAGCAGTTCTTC. Its translation is CASSQKMSGTGPYNEQFF.

The chain is built from TRBV7-7 and TRBJ1-2; no definite D call. CDR3 size: 15 residues. Germline V lookup: CDR1 SSHAT, CDR2 FNYEAQ (reference sequence). V was cut by 2 bases and J by 4 bases, with 14 bases left in between. The CDR3 sequence: CASSLKLGYLYGYTF. DNA of the CDR3: TGTGCCAGCAGCTTAAAACTCGGCTACCTCTATGGCTACACCTTC.

The V call is TRBV14, the J call TRBJ1-1; no clear D gene. The germline CDR1 and CDR2 sequences are SGHDN and FVKESK. With 4 bases removed from V and 1 base from J, the gap between germline ends came to 28 bases. The CDR3 spans 20 residues. The CDR3 DNA is TGTGCCAGCAGCCCCCTCCGTGGGAGGTCCCCCCTCAGGAGGAACACTGAAGCTTTCTTT. This sequence encodes CASSPLRGRSPLRRNTEAFF.

The chain uses TRBV11-1 and TRBJ2-5; TRBD1 matches 7 bases. Germline V gene lookup returns CDR1 SGHAT and CDR2 FQDESV (reference sequence). J gave up 1 base and V 0 bases, and 8 bases lay outside the gene matches. The CDR3 has 17 residues. The CDR3 DNA is TGTGCCAGCAGCTTAGCCACAGGGGCTAAGCTCCAAGAGACCCAGTACTTC. Translated, it gives CASSLATGAKLQETQYF.

The chain's CDR3 is CASSVAGEGQGGGYTF. The CDR3, as DNA: TGTGCCAGCAGCGTAGCAGGCGAGGGACAGGGGGGTGGCTACACCTTC. The V call is TRBV9, the J call TRBJ1-2, with 11 bases that match TRBD1. After removal of 0 bases from V and 7 bases from J, the junction contained 8 bases not matched to a gene. This CDR3 has 16 amino acids. Germline values: CDR1 SGDLS, CDR2 YYNGEE. Using reference TRBV9 and TRBJ1-2 for the parts outside the CDR3, the full variable domain is DSGVTQTPKHLITATGQRVTLRCSPRSGDLSVYWYQQSLDQGLQFLIQYYNGEERAKGNILERFSAQQFPDLHSELNLSSLELGDSALYFCASSVAGEGQGGGYTFGSGTRLTVV.

As regards this clone: This same CDR3 is encoded by further DNA sequences in the sample. The chain couples TRBV5-1 to TRBJ1-2; D call uncertain. This CDR3 region has 13 residues. With 2 bases removed from V and 1 base from J, the gap between germline ends came to 6 bases. From germline, CDR1 is SGHRS and CDR2 YFSETQ. For the CDR3, the DNA is TGCGCCAGCAGCTTAGGCAGTAACTATGGCTACACCTTC. Its protein is CASSLGSNYGYTF.

This chain connects TRBV7-8 to TRBJ1-2; D is possibly TRBD1 (6 bases). Germline CDR1 reads SGHVS; CDR2 reads FQNEAQ. Between the trimmed V and J ends, which lost 1 base and 2 bases, there was a span of 14 bases. The CDR3 extends over 16 amino acids. CDR3 sequence reads: CASSLVSRGLNYGYTF. CDR3 coding DNA: TGTGCCAGCAGCTTAGTTTCACGGGGGCTGAACTATGGCTACACCTTC. Full variable domain (outside the CDR3, taken from reference TRBV7-8 and TRBJ1-2): GAGVSQSPRYKVAKRGQDVALRCDPISGHVSLFWYQQALGQGPEFLTYFQNEAQLDKSGLPSDRFFAERPEGSVSTLKIQRTQQEDSAVYLCASSLVSRGLNYGYTFGSGTRLTVV.

The chain is built from TRBV28 and TRBJ1-1; maybe TRBD1 (6 bases). Germline CDR1 is MDHEN and CDR2 is SYDVKM. Trimming removed 6 bases from V and 2 bases from J, with 13 bases in between. This CDR3 is 14 amino acids long. CDR3 DNA: TGTGCCAGCAGCCTCCAAGGGGGAAACACTGAAGCTTTCTTT. It encodes CASSLQGGNTEAFF.

This clone was found once. The CDR3 DNA sequence: TGTGCCAGCTCGCAAGGGAGCACAGATACGCAGTATTTT. It codes for CASSQGSTDTQYF. The chain uses TRBV18 and TRBJ2-3; no reliable D call. CDR1 and CDR2 from the germline V gene are KGHSH and LQKENI. V dropped 6 bases and J dropped 0 bases, with 7 bases sitting between them. The CDR3 is made up of 13 amino acids. The complete variable domain, with remaining parts taken from reference TRBV18 and TRBJ2-3, reads NAGVMQNPRHLVRRRGQEARLRCSPMKGHSHVYWYRQLPEEGLKFMVYLQKENIIDESGMPKERFSAEFPKEGPSILRIQQVVRGDSAAYFCASSQGSTDTQYFGPGTRLTVL.

The J gene is TRBJ1-2, the V gene TRBV5-4; no firm D call. The germline gives CDR1 SGHNT, CDR2 YYREEE (reference sequence). There are 13 residues in the CDR3. V lost 0 bases and J lost 7, with 10 bases in between. The CDR3 loop is CASSLEGIGGYTF. In nucleotides, the CDR3 is TGTGCCAGCAGCTTGGAGGGAATAGGTGGCTACACCTTC.

The chain employs TRBV9 and TRBJ1-6; D is perhaps TRBD1 (5 bases). Germline V lookup: CDR1 SGDLS, CDR2 YYNGEE. V was cut by 0 bases and J by 10 bases, with 14 bases left in between. This CDR3 spans 15 amino acids. CDR3 sequence (DNA): TGTGCCAGCAGCGTAGGCGGCAGGGAAGGATCACCCCTCCACTTT. Protein sequence: CASSVGGREGSPLHF.